This T cell receptor beta chain was recorded in a study of T cells in Graves' hyperthyroidism and ophthalmopathy. The study based diagnoses on clinical symptoms, serum thyroxine and TRAb, thyroid ultrasound and orbital computed tomography. Drawn at first hyperthyroidism diagnosis, the blood sample preceded any ophthalmopathy symptoms. Concerning this clonotype: Sequence at one end of the junction differs from germline and may be a read error.

RNA transcripts provided the source from which TCR beta CDR3 regions were amplified. First-round RT-PCR with HTBI primers amplified the TCR CDR3 region. TCRdb re-analysed the multiplex PCR reads in MiXCR, keeping a single row per CDR3 protein. The sample records roughly 400,000 distinct CDR3 sequences, less than 20% being singletons. Germline V gene data show CDR1 as DFQATT and CDR2 as SNEGSKA (reference sequence). The length of the CDR3 is 15 residues. Sequences were obtained from blood. V usage is TRBV20-1 and J usage is TRBJ2-7, with 13 bases identical to TRBD2. The TCR sequence derives from a woman aged 18-29 years with Graves' hyperthyroidism that later progressed to Graves' ophthalmopathy. The CDR3 DNA reads as TGCGGTGCTACCCGGACTAGCGGGAGACCCTACGAGCAGTACTTC. As protein: CGATRTSGRPYEQYF.